Following are 31 T cell receptor beta chains from one sample sequenced in a study of CD8 T cells in ankylosing spondylitis. MiXCR, run by TCRdb on the 5' RACE reads, gives a single entry per CDR3 protein. Here the sample spans approximately 100,000 distinct CDR3 sequences, roughly 8.3% being singletons. Specimen: blood, either unsorted or a sorted T cell fraction (not recorded which). The receptors stem from a male donor with ankylosing spondylitis or in good health (not recorded which).

This clonotype has a count of ten or more. V and J are TRBV6-2 or TRBV6-3 and TRBJ2-1; D is possibly TRBD1 (5 bases). Trimming shortened V by 7 bases and J by 5 bases, and 24 bases separated the two germline ends. CDR3 length equals 17 residues. Germline CDR1 reads MNHEY; CDR2 reads SVGEGT. The chain's CDR3 is CASKQRSDTPRDNEQFF. The CDR3 region has the DNA TGTGCCAGCAAACAACGCTCGGACACGCCAAGGGACAATGAGCAGTTCTTC.

This clonotype occurred a few times. This rearrangement joins TRBV7-2 to TRBJ2-3, with TRBD2 matching 9 bases. V shed 2 bases, J shed 2 bases, and the junction held 8 bases outside the gene matches. This CDR3 comprises 17 residues. Germline lookup yields CDR1 SGHTA and CDR2 FQGNSA. CDR3 protein: CASSLSLWTSDTDTQYF. In DNA, the CDR3 is TGTGCCAGCAGCTTATCTCTCTGGACTAGCGACACAGATACGCAGTATTTT. Full variable domain (missing parts from reference TRBV7-2 and TRBJ2-3): GAGVSQSPSNKVTEKGKDVELRCDPISGHTALYWYRQSLGQGLEFLIYFQGNSAPDKSGLPSDRFSAERTGGSVSTLTIQRTQQEDSAVYLCASSLSLWTSDTDTQYFGPGTRLTVL.

In its sample, this clonotype was seen a few times. This chain uses TRBV27 with TRBJ1-1; tentatively, D is TRBD1 (5 bases). The V gene lost 5 bases and the J gene lost 5 bases, with 12 bases spanning the gap. The CDR3 extends over 13 amino acids. Germline CDR1 is MNHEY and CDR2 is SMNVEV (reference sequence). DNA of the CDR3: TGTGCCAGCAGTCCCCCATGGGGGACTGAAGCTTTCTTT. Protein sequence: CASSPPWGTEAFF.

This clonotype was seen a handful of times. The chain carries TRBV7-2 and TRBJ1-4; D is undetermined. This CDR3 comprises 12 residues. Trimming stripped 9 bases from V and 2 bases from J, with 7 bases between. In germline, CDR1 is SGHTA, CDR2 FQGNSA. Here the CDR3 reads CASKRTNEKLFF. CDR3 coding DNA: TGTGCCAGTAAGCGGACTAATGAAAAACTGTTTTTT. The variable domain in full, with the rest retrieved from reference TRBV7-2 and TRBJ1-4, is GAGVSQSPSNKVTEKGKDVELRCDPISGHTALYWYRQSLGQGLEFLIYFQGNSAPDKSGLPSDRFSAERTGGSVSTLTIQRTQQEDSAVYLCASKRTNEKLFFGSGTQLSVL.

This clonotype was picked up many times. V usage is TRBV6-4 and J usage is TRBJ1-1, with D tentatively TRBD1 (6 bases). The V end was cut by 8 bases, the J end by 0 bases, with 10 bases between. This CDR3 spans 13 amino acids. The germline CDR1 and CDR2 sequences are MRHNA and SNTAGT. CDR3 region: CASPRTVNTEAFF. CDR3 in DNA: TGTGCCAGCCCCAGGACAGTGAACACTGAAGCTTTCTTT.

This clonotype was seen repeatedly, ten times or more. The V call is TRBV9, the J call TRBJ2-3; 9 bases are shared with TRBD2. Germline V gene data show CDR1 as SGDLS and CDR2 as YYNGEE. The CDR3 is made up of 16 amino acids. With V trimmed by 0 bases and J by 3 bases, 5 bases remained unmatched. This CDR3 is CASSVGLAGLTDTQYF. The CDR3 nucleotides read TGTGCCAGCAGCGTAGGTCTAGCGGGGCTGACAGATACGCAGTATTTT.

Many counts were recorded for this clonotype. The V gene is TRBV9, the J gene TRBJ2-3; D ambiguous. CDR1 and CDR2 from the germline V gene are SGDLS and YYNGEE. The CDR3 has 13 residues. V gave up 0 bases and J gave up 5 bases, with 7 bases separating them. The CDR3 loop reads CASSVVARDTQYF. As DNA, the CDR3 is TGTGCCAGCAGCGTAGTGGCACGAGATACGCAGTATTTT.

The V and J genes are TRBV7-3 and TRBJ1-6; TRBD1 might be the D (5 bases). Germline V gives CDR1 SGHTA, CDR2 FQGTGA. The length of the CDR3 is 14 residues. V gave up 3 bases and J gave up 8 bases, with 11 bases separating them. CDR3 bases: TGTGCCAGCAGCTTCAGGGTGGGGGATTCACCCCTCCACTTT. Encoded protein: CASSFRVGDSPLHF. The full variable domain, its missing parts supplied by reference TRBV7-3 and TRBJ1-6, is GAGVSQTPSNKVTEKGKYVELRCDPISGHTALYWYRQSLGQGPEFLIYFQGTGAADDSGLPNDRFFAVRPEGSVSTLKIQRTERGDSAVYLCASSFRVGDSPLHFGNGTRLTVT.

Many counts were recorded for this clonotype. This sequence joins TRBV20-1 and TRBJ2-2; possibly TRBD1 for D (5 bases). There are 13 residues in the CDR3. V lost 2 bases to trimming and J lost 7 bases, with 11 bases between them. The V gene's germline CDR1 is DFQATT and CDR2 SNEGSKA (reference sequence). The CDR3 reads CSARSRVDGELFF. CDR3 DNA sequence: TGCAGTGCTAGAAGCAGGGTCGACGGGGAGCTGTTTTTT.

This clonotype has only a few counts. J is TRBJ1-4 and V is TRBV4-2; D unclear. The CDR3 is 16 amino acids. With 0 bases removed from V and 8 bases from J, the gap between germline ends came to 16 bases. The germline CDR1 and CDR2 sequences are LGHNA and YNFKEQ. The CDR3 DNA is TGTGCCAGCAGCCAAGATCAGTCGGGCGAACGAGAAAAACTGTTTTTT. Protein: CASSQDQSGEREKLFF.

Concerning this clonotype itself: A much more abundant neighbour one base away suggests this may be a read error. The V and J genes are TRBV29-1 and TRBJ1-2, with TRBD1 matching 7 bases. In germline, CDR1 is SQVTM, CDR2 ANQGSEA. CDR3 length: 13 amino acids. The DNA of the CDR3 is TGCAACGTTGAACCGACAGGGACCTATGGCTACACCTTC. The encoded protein is CNVEPTGTYGYTF. The full variable domain, completed using reference TRBV29-1 and TRBJ1-2, is SAVISQKPSRDICQRGTSLTIQCQVDSQVTMMFWYRQQPGQSLTLIATANQGSEATYESGFVIDKFPISRPNLTFSTLTVSNMSPEDSSIYLCNVEPTGTYGYTFGSGTRLTVV.

This clonotype has more than one count but fewer than ten. CDR3 nucleotides: TGTGCCAGCAGCTTAGTCTCCGGGAAACAGGGAGAGACCCAGTACTTC. Its protein product is CASSLVSGKQGETQYF. This chain joins TRBV7-9 and TRBJ2-5; tentative D call: TRBD1 (6 bases). With 1 base removed from V and 4 bases from J, the gap between germline ends came to 16 bases. This CDR3 is built from 16 residues. CDR1 and CDR2 (germline): SEHNR, FQNEAQ (reference sequence).

Concerning this clonotype: A clone one base away is much larger, so this may be a read error. The chain has TRBV7-3 and TRBJ1-1, with a weak D call TRBD1 (6 bases). The CDR3 covers 14 residues. Germline CDR1 and CDR2: SGHTA and FQGTGA. CDR3 loop: CTSSLRGRDTEAFF. The CDR3 DNA sequence: TGTACCAGCAGTCTAAGGGGGAGGGACACTGAAGCTTTCTTT.

This clonotype appeared many times. This rearrangement joins TRBV5-1 to TRBJ2-1, with D unresolved. CDR1 is SGHRS, CDR2 YFSETQ, per germline. The V gene lost 3 bases and the J gene lost 9 bases, with 7 bases spanning the gap. The CDR3 extends over 11 amino acids. CDR3 residues: CASSSGVEQFF. The CDR3 DNA follows: TGCGCCAGCAGCTCCGGAGTTGAGCAGTTCTTC.

This clonotype was detected ten times or more. The rearrangement links TRBV25-1 to TRBJ1-5; D is ambiguous. This CDR3 region has 15 residues. With 1 base removed from V and 5 bases from J, the gap between germline ends came to 12 bases. CDR1 MGHDK and CDR2 SYGVNS come from the germline V gene. The CDR3: CASSESGVGYQPQHF. CDR3 in DNA: TGTGCCAGCAGTGAATCAGGCGTTGGATATCAGCCCCAGCATTTT.

This clonotype came up many times. The CDR3 protein is CASSLYRTSTYEQYF. The CDR3 bases are TGTGCCAGCAGTTTATACCGGACTAGTACCTACGAGCAGTACTTC. The V and J genes are TRBV27 and TRBJ2-7, with TRBD2 matching over 7 bases. The J segment lost 2 bases and the V segment lost 1 base, leaving 5 bases of the junction unmatched. The CDR3 covers 15 residues. CDR1 and CDR2 (germline): MNHEY, SMNVEV (reference sequence).

In its sample, this clonotype was seen many times. The chain links TRBV29-1 to TRBJ1-2; D unresolved. Germline assignment: CDR1 SQVTM and CDR2 ANQGSEA. The ends were cut back, 5 bases at V and 4 bases at J, with 11 bases in the middle. This CDR3 spans 12 amino acids. CDR3 amino acids: CSVSRGIYGYTF. In nucleotides, the CDR3 is TGCAGCGTTTCCCGCGGGATCTATGGCTACACCTTC.

The table lists this clonotype with many counts. This chain links TRBV5-5 with TRBJ1-5, with 7 nucleotides matching TRBD1. J lost 0 bases, V lost 4 bases, and 4 bases had no gene match. CDR3 size: 15 residues. Germline CDR1 SGHKS, CDR2 YYEKEE (reference sequence). Written as DNA, the CDR3 is TGTGCCAGCAGCCAACAGGGGAATAGCAATCAGCCCCAGCATTTT. Amino acid sequence: CASSQQGNSNQPQHF.

This clonotype occurred many times. The rearrangement uses TRBV7-2 and TRBJ1-2; D is ambiguous. The CDR3 runs 13 residues. The germline CDR1 and CDR2 sequences are SGHTA and FQGNSA. Trimming removed 1 base at V and 2 bases at J, with 5 bases between. The CDR3 DNA follows: TGTGCCAGCAGCTTAGGGGTGAACTATGGCTACACCTTC. Translated, it gives CASSLGVNYGYTF.

V gene TRBV2 combines with J gene TRBJ2-5, with D uncertain. Per germline, CDR1 SNHLY and CDR2 FYNNEI. V was shortened by 7 bases and J by 3 bases, with 6 bases between the two germline ends. The CDR3 sequence is 11 residues long. The CDR3 bases are TGTGCCAGCACAGCCGAAGAGACCCAGTACTTC. Protein product: CASTAEETQYF.

The table lists this clonotype with many counts. CDR3 DNA sequence: TGCGCCAGCGGGCCGCAGGGCCTAGGAAAACTGTTTTTT. Protein sequence: CASGPQGLGKLFF. The V call is TRBV5-1, the J call TRBJ1-4; possibly TRBD1 for D (5 bases). Germline assignment: CDR1 SGHRS and CDR2 YFSETQ. The V gene lost 7 bases and the J gene lost 10 bases, with 17 bases spanning the gap. The CDR3 covers 13 residues.

This clonotype was detected ten times or more. The V call is TRBV15, the J call TRBJ2-1; D is undetermined. The CDR3 sequence is 12 residues long. Trimming left V 2 bases short and J 8 bases short, with 7 bases between. The germline gives CDR1 LNHNV, CDR2 YYDKDF (reference sequence). The CDR3 is CATSRTYYEQFF. The CDR3 DNA sequence: TGTGCCACCAGCAGAACATACTATGAGCAGTTCTTC.

This clonotype came up many times. The CDR3, as DNA: TGTGCCAGCAGTTACGGGCCAGGGGGCGCGACCGGGGAGCTGTTTTTT. Its protein is CASSYGPGGATGELFF. The chain carries TRBV6-2 or TRBV6-3 and TRBJ2-2, with TRBD1 matching 8 bases. The CDR3 has 16 amino acids. Germline lookup yields CDR1 MNHEY and CDR2 SVGEGT. V was clipped by 2 bases and J by 5 bases; unmatched bases: 7.

The chain links TRBV6-1 to TRBJ1-6; D unresolved. V gave up 5 bases and J gave up 9 bases, with 17 bases separating them. Germline values: CDR1 MNHNS, CDR2 SASEGT. The CDR3 loop spans 15 amino acids. CDR3 bases: TGTGCCAGCAGTCCGACCTGGATGGGCATTTCACCCCTCCACTTT. It encodes CASSPTWMGISPLHF.

This clonotype was seen at least ten times. CDR3: CASSEAPSSSEQFF. The CDR3 DNA follows: TGTGCCAGCAGTGAAGCCCCTAGCAGCAGTGAGCAGTTCTTC. V gene TRBV2 combines with J gene TRBJ2-1, with TRBD2 as a possible D gene (5 bases). V lost 0 bases, J lost 9 bases, and 12 bases lay in between. There are 14 residues in the CDR3. Germline CDR1 is SNHLY and CDR2 is FYNNEI.

This clonotype has ten or more counts. This chain joins TRBV20-1 and TRBJ1-2; D uncertain. CDR3 length: 13 residues. Germline CDR1 and CDR2: DFQATT and SNEGSKA (reference sequence). Deletions cut 0 bases from V and 5 bases from J, with 10 bases between. The CDR3, as DNA: TGCAGTGCTAGAGAGAGTACAGCTTATGGCTACACCTTC. This gives the protein CSARESTAYGYTF.

This chain links TRBV5-1 with TRBJ2-7; 8 nucleotides align to TRBD1. The V gene's germline CDR1 is SGHRS and CDR2 YFSETQ. The junction had 7 bases not matched to a gene; V was cut back by 4 bases and J by 4 bases. The CDR3 runs to 14 residues. CDR3 loop: CASSVGTGLYEQYF. The CDR3 region has the DNA TGCGCCAGCAGCGTCGGGACAGGACTATACGAGCAGTACTTC.

This chain links TRBV29-1 with TRBJ2-7; maybe TRBD1 (6 bases). Looked up from germline, CDR1 is SQVTM and CDR2 is ANQGSEA. With 6 bases removed from V and 4 bases from J, the gap between germline ends came to 16 bases. The length of the CDR3 is 13 residues. The CDR3 DNA reads as TGCAGCGTCCGGACAGATTACCCTTACGAGCAGTACTTC. As protein: CSVRTDYPYEQYF.

This clonotype was seen repeatedly, ten times or more. The genes are TRBV7-2 and TRBJ2-1; TRBD2 matches at 7 bases. From germline, CDR1 is SGHTA and CDR2 FQGNSA. The CDR3 has 17 amino acids. V lost 1 base to trimming and J lost 8 bases; unmatched junction nucleotides: 14. In DNA form, the CDR3 reads TGTGCCAGCAGCTTAGGAGGCGGGGGTCCGGTGGTGCATGAGCAGTTCTTC. Protein: CASSLGGGGPVVHEQFF.

This clonotype was observed at least ten times. V and J are TRBV27 and TRBJ2-7; D is uncertain. Deletions cut 5 bases from V and 0 bases from J, with 14 bases between. Germline V lookup: CDR1 MNHEY, CDR2 SMNVEV (reference sequence). The CDR3 is made up of 15 amino acids. The CDR3 DNA follows: TGTGCCAGCAGTATGTATCGGGCCTCCTCCTACGAGCAGTACTTC. Translated: CASSMYRASSYEQYF.

This clonotype was detected ten times or more. This sequence joins TRBV18 and TRBJ2-7; D call uncertain. The CDR3 length is 13 residues. Looked up from germline, CDR1 is KGHSH and CDR2 is LQKENI. Trimming took 3 bases from V and 5 from J, leaving 11 bases between them. The CDR3 DNA sequence: TGTGCCAGCTCACCCAGTGTCGATGACGAGCAGTACTTC. It encodes CASSPSVDDEQYF.